This TCR beta chain came from a study of T cells after yellow fever vaccination. Overall study context: Low-cell-number fractions underwent preparation using SMART-Seq v4 Ultra Low Input. Study-wide results and caveats: Subsequent to the booster, the majority of primary-vaccination clones reappeared (roughly 95% CD4, 85% to 90% CD8).

The CDR3 covers 13 residues. V shed 4 bases and J shed 0 bases, with 10 bases lying between them. Germline V lookup: CDR1 SQVTM, CDR2 ANQGSEA. Universal primer sites and UMIs were introduced during 5'RACE template-switching synthesis of TCR cDNA. TCRdb ran MiXCR on the 5' RACE reads and lists one entry per CDR3 protein. The sample has a few hundred thousand distinct CDR3 sequences, 6.9% seen once. As concerns this clonotype: Its antigen is still unknown.

This rearrangement joins TRBV29-1 to TRBJ2-7; the D gene is possibly TRBD2 (6 bases). The sequence was obtained from a man aged 30 to 45 who received the YFV17D yellow fever vaccine. The sequenced sample was CD4+ T cells sorted from PBMCs, obtained 15 days after the yellow fever booster vaccination. CDR3 protein: CSVGGGNSYEQYF. The CDR3 DNA reads TGCAGCGTTGGAGGCGGGAACTCCTACGAGCAGTACTTC.